Following are 31 T cell receptor beta chains from one sample sequenced in a study of T cells in Graves' hyperthyroidism and ophthalmopathy. Amplification yielded TCR beta CDR3 regions, with RNA transcripts as the source. The HTBI primer set was used in a first-round RT-PCR of the TCR CDR3. Each CDR3 protein is one row after TCRdb ran MiXCR on the multiplex PCR reads. The profile shows a few hundred thousand distinct CDR3 sequences, 15% of them singletons. The specimen was blood. Receptors originate from a woman aged 25 to 45 with Graves' hyperthyroidism.

This clonotype was seen ten or more times. The CDR3 region is CASSLDRLITYEQYF. The CDR3 DNA reads TGTGCCAGCAGTTTGGACAGGCTAATAACCTACGAGCAGTACTTC. The V gene is TRBV12-3 or TRBV12-4, the J gene TRBJ2-7; TRBD1 aligns across 7 bases. The CDR3 consists of 15 residues. Trimming at V came to 3 bases and at J to 2 bases, leaving 7 bases not matched to a gene.

In this sample, this clonotype turned up many times. Here the CDR3 reads CASSAMGRGIGYTF. The CDR3 DNA follows: TGTGCCAGCAGCGCTATGGGCAGAGGGATAGGCTACACCTTC. This chain links TRBV2 with TRBJ1-2, with no clear D. CDR1 SNHLY and CDR2 FYNNEI come from the germline V gene. This CDR3 spans 14 amino acids. Between the trimmed V and J ends, which lost 6 bases and 8 bases, there was a span of 19 bases.

At least ten counts were recorded for this clonotype. The gene calls are TRBV11-2 and TRBJ2-7; 10 bases are shared with TRBD1. The junction had 5 bases not matched to a gene; V was cut back by 3 bases and J by 6 bases. Germline loops: CDR1 SGHAT, CDR2 FQNNGV. This CDR3 region has 14 residues. Written as DNA, the CDR3 is TGTGCCAGCAGCTTGGGACAGGGGTACGGCGAGCAGTACTTC. It is translated as CASSLGQGYGEQYF.

This chain joins TRBV15 and TRBJ1-1; 11 bases are shared with TRBD1. This CDR3 is 14 amino acids long. Germline V gene lookup returns CDR1 LNHNV and CDR2 YYDKDF (reference sequence). With 7 bases clipped from V and 3 bases from J, the junction kept 4 bases outside the gene matches. The CDR3 DNA sequence: TGTGCCACCAAACCGGGACAGGGGGACACTGAAGCTTTCTTT. Translated: CATKPGQGDTEAFF.

In its sample, this clonotype was seen many times. The V call is TRBV13, the J call TRBJ2-7; no firm D call. The CDR3 loop spans 14 amino acids. Trimming stripped 5 bases from V and 2 bases from J, with 13 bases between. Germline loops: CDR1 PRHDT, CDR2 FYEKMQ (reference sequence). The CDR3 coding sequence is TGTGCCAGCAGCCCCCCGTCTAAAGCCTACGAGCAGTACTTC. Its protein is CASSPPSKAYEQYF.

The chain joins TRBV24-1 to TRBJ2-5; tentative D call: TRBD1 (7 bases). V was trimmed by 4 bases and J by 4 bases, leaving 15 bases between them. Germline V lookup: CDR1 KGHDR, CDR2 SFDVKD. The CDR3 spans 15 residues. The DNA of the CDR3 is TGTGCCACCAGTGAGGTGACAGGGCGGGGAGAGACCCAGTACTTC. Translation gives CATSEVTGRGETQYF.

This clonotype was detected many times. This sequence joins TRBV27 and TRBJ2-7, with TRBD2 matching 10 bases. V was clipped by 6 bases and J by 2 bases; unmatched bases: 7. The CDR3 has 15 residues. CDR1 and CDR2 from the germline V gene are MNHEY and SMNVEV (reference sequence). In DNA, the CDR3 is TGTGCCAGCAGGCCGGGACTAGCGCCAACCTACGAGCAGTACTTC. As protein: CASRPGLAPTYEQYF.

This clonotype was detected ten times or more. The chain has TRBV2 and TRBJ2-5; 7 nucleotides line up with TRBD2. Germline V gene lookup returns CDR1 SNHLY and CDR2 FYNNEI. This CDR3 is built from 13 residues. V gave up 11 bases and J gave up 4 bases; unmatched junction bases: 10. The CDR3 loop is CAPRRAGVETQYF. The CDR3 nucleotides are TGTGCCCCCAGGCGGGCGGGAGTAGAGACCCAGTACTTC. The full variable domain, in which reference TRBV2 and TRBJ2-5 provide the parts outside the CDR3, is EPEVTQTPSHQVTQMGQEVILRCVPISNHLYFYWYRQILGQKVEFLVSFYNNEISEKSEIFDDQFSVERPDGSNFTLKIRSTKLEDSAMYFCAPRRAGVETQYFGPGTRLLVL.

The chain employs TRBV29-1 and TRBJ2-1, with 7 bases lining up with TRBD2. The ends lost 4 bases at V and 4 bases at J; junction bases unmatched: 4. Germline CDR1 reads SQVTM; CDR2 reads ANQGSEA. This CDR3 has 13 amino acids. The CDR3 bases are TGCAGCGTTGTCTGGGGGGGTTACAATGAGCAGTTCTTC. Amino acids: CSVVWGGYNEQFF.

The rearrangement joins TRBV28 to TRBJ1-6; tentative D call: TRBD1 (5 bases). The germline V gene has CDR1 MDHEN and CDR2 SYDVKM. The CDR3 totals 17 residues. Trimming stripped 9 bases from V and 2 bases from J, with 20 bases between. Here the CDR3 reads CASNGTPLGTYNSPLHF. In DNA form, the CDR3 reads TGTGCCAGTAACGGGACTCCCCTAGGGACCTATAATTCACCCCTCCACTTT.

Comments on this clonotype: The junction shows a germline mismatch at one end, possibly a read error. The chain links TRBV28 to TRBJ1-6; 8 nucleotides match TRBD1. Per the germline V gene, CDR1 is MDHEN and CDR2 is SYDVKM. The length of the CDR3 is 14 residues. CDR3: CAGSLISGGSPLHF. The CDR3 DNA reads as TGTGCCGGCAGTTTAATCTCAGGGGGCTCACCCCTCCACTTT.

V gene TRBV15 combines with J gene TRBJ2-5, with TRBD2 matching over 10 bases. Germline CDR1 LNHNV, CDR2 YYDKDF (reference sequence). The CDR3 extends over 13 amino acids. V dropped 1 base and J dropped 13; count of bases not matched to a gene: 6. The CDR3 reads CATSRGTSGGTYF. The DNA of the CDR3 is TGTGCCACCAGCAGAGGGACTAGCGGTGGAACGTACTTC. The variable domain in full, with the rest retrieved from reference TRBV15 and TRBJ2-5, is DAMVIQNPRYQVTQFGKPVTLSCSQTLNHNVMYWYQQKSSQAPKLLFHYYDKDFNNEADTPDNFQSRRPNTSFCFLDIRSPGLGDTAMYLCATSRGTSGGTYFGPGTRLLVL.

J is TRBJ1-4 and V is TRBV6-1; D remains ambiguous. The V end was cut by 8 bases, the J end by 8 bases, with 9 bases between. This CDR3 is built from 11 residues. CDR1 and CDR2 (germline): MNHNS, SASEGT. The chain's CDR3 is CASGVREKLFF. The CDR3 DNA follows: TGTGCCAGCGGCGTAAGAGAAAAACTGTTTTTT.

Ten or more counts support this clonotype. This chain links TRBV3-1 with TRBJ2-3; D is undetermined. The CDR3 runs to 15 residues. V shed 0 bases and J shed 9 bases, with 16 bases lying between them. CDR1 and CDR2 (germline): LGHDT, YNNKEL (reference sequence). CDR3 region: CASSQDPSPGVTQYF. The CDR3 DNA reads TGTGCCAGCAGCCAAGATCCGAGCCCCGGAGTGACGCAGTATTTT.

The chain is built from TRBV27 and TRBJ1-4; tentative D call: TRBD1 (6 bases). This CDR3 spans 14 amino acids. V shed 6 bases and J shed 8 bases, with 16 bases lying between them. Germline CDR1 and CDR2: MNHEY and SMNVEV (reference sequence). The CDR3: CASRAQGLREKLFF. The CDR3 DNA follows: TGTGCCAGCAGAGCACAGGGCCTCCGGGAAAAACTGTTTTTT.

Ten or more counts support this clonotype. This chain joins TRBV14 and TRBJ1-1, with unresolved D. The CDR3 covers 16 residues. Germline lookup yields CDR1 SGHDN and CDR2 FVKESK. Trimming pared 1 base from V and 0 bases from J, leaving 12 bases between. CDR3 sequence reads: CASSQGVAGMNTEAFF. The CDR3 DNA reads TGTGCCAGCAGCCAAGGTGTTGCCGGGATGAACACTGAAGCTTTCTTT. The variable domain in full, with the rest retrieved from reference TRBV14 and TRBJ1-1, is EAGVTQFPSHSVIEKGQTVTLRCDPISGHDNLYWYRRVMGKEIKFLLHFVKESKQDESGMPNNRFLAERTGGTYSTLKVQPAELEDSGVYFCASSQGVAGMNTEAFFGQGTRLTVV.

This clonotype was found many times. The chain links TRBV2 to TRBJ1-4; TRBD1 is a possible D gene (5 bases). Looked up from germline, CDR1 is SNHLY and CDR2 is FYNNEI. The V and J ends lost 6 bases and 0 bases respectively, with 11 bases between them. This CDR3 is built from 15 residues. DNA for the CDR3: TGTGCCAGCAGGAGGGGAACGGCAACTAATGAAAAACTGTTTTTT. As protein: CASRRGTATNEKLFF.

This clonotype was seen a handful of times. The J gene is TRBJ2-2, the V gene TRBV28; D is undetermined. From germline, CDR1 is MDHEN and CDR2 SYDVKM. The ends were cut back, 11 bases at V and 1 base at J, with 14 bases in the middle. This CDR3 is 14 amino acids long. In nucleotides, the CDR3 is TGTGCCCTTAGAGGCCCGGGGAACACCGGGGAGCTGTTTTTT. Translated: CALRGPGNTGELFF.

In its sample, this clonotype was seen once. The chain employs TRBV14 and TRBJ2-1; 14 positions match TRBD2. Trimming removed 1 base from V and 3 bases from J; junction bases left unmatched: 8. The germline V gene encodes CDR1 SGHDN and CDR2 FVKESK. The CDR3 has 19 amino acids. CDR3: CASSQGTSGRTGLYNEQFF. DNA of the CDR3: TGTGCCAGCAGCCAAGGGACTAGCGGGAGGACAGGCCTCTACAATGAGCAGTTCTTC.

The V and J genes are TRBV10-3 and TRBJ2-2; possibly TRBD1 or TRBD2 for D (6 bases each). This CDR3 comprises 16 residues. CDR1 is ENHRY, CDR2 SYGVKD, per germline. Trimming took 4 bases from V and 2 from J, leaving 14 bases between them. The CDR3 sequence: CAISARGTPNTGELFF. CDR3 sequence (DNA): TGTGCCATCAGTGCGCGCGGGACACCAAACACCGGGGAGCTGTTTTTT.

This clonotype was recorded many times. The rearrangement joins TRBV12-3 or TRBV12-4 to TRBJ1-1; perhaps TRBD1 as D (5 bases). CDR3 length: 14 amino acids. The ends were cut back, 2 bases at V and 1 base at J, with 8 bases in the middle. The CDR3 reads CASSLKGSNTEAFF. CDR3 nucleotides: TGTGCCAGCAGTTTAAAGGGGTCGAACACTGAAGCTTTCTTT.

This clonotype occurred many times. The chain combines TRBV18 with TRBJ2-1, with TRBD2 as a possible D gene (7 bases). The CDR3 has 16 residues. Between the trimmed V and J ends, which lost 3 bases and 0 bases, there was a span of 12 bases. Germline assignment: CDR1 KGHSH and CDR2 LQKENI. The CDR3 is CASSPGGASSYNEQFF. In DNA form, the CDR3 reads TGTGCCAGCTCACCTGGGGGGGCCAGCTCCTACAATGAGCAGTTCTTC.

This clonotype was observed a few times. The chain has TRBV9 and TRBJ1-4, with D possibly TRBD1 on 5 matching bases. CDR1 and CDR2 from the germline V gene are SGDLS and YYNGEE. Trimming left V 5 bases short and J 10 bases short, with 18 bases between. The CDR3 is made up of 14 amino acids. CDR3 loop: CASSSQGERGKLFF. Written as DNA, the CDR3 is TGTGCCAGCAGTTCCCAGGGAGAAAGGGGAAAACTGTTTTTT.

This clonotype was seen many times. The chain employs TRBV5-1 and TRBJ2-1; perhaps TRBD1 as D (5 bases). The CDR3 has 15 amino acids. The germline V gene encodes CDR1 SGHRS and CDR2 YFSETQ. The germline V and J ends were trimmed by 2 bases and 0 bases, with 9 bases remaining between them. DNA for the CDR3: TGCGCCAGCAGCTTACAGGCGAGCTCCTACAATGAGCAGTTCTTC. It is translated as CASSLQASSYNEQFF.

This clonotype was counted many times. V and J are TRBV28 and TRBJ2-2, with D tentatively TRBD2 (5 bases). Looked up from germline, CDR1 is MDHEN and CDR2 is SYDVKM. V lost 7 bases and J lost 0, with 15 bases in between. The CDR3 covers 16 residues. The chain's CDR3 is CASTLRPGSNTGELFF. The CDR3 DNA reads TGTGCCAGCACCCTTCGGCCGGGATCGAACACCGGGGAGCTGTTTTTT.

V usage is TRBV7-2 and J usage is TRBJ1-3; D unclear. CDR1 and CDR2 from the germline V gene are SGHTA and FQGNSA. V lost 2 bases to trimming and J lost 0 bases, with 8 bases between them. This CDR3 comprises 15 residues. The CDR3 loop is CASSLTRDSGNTIYF. CDR3 bases: TGTGCCAGCAGCTTAACACGGGACTCTGGAAACACCATATATTTT.

Comments on this clonotype: The junction and the germline gene differ at one end; a read error may be behind it. V is TRBV29-1 and J is TRBJ2-3, with TRBD2 matching over 11 bases. Germline V CDR1 and CDR2: SQVTM, ANQGSEA. The CDR3 is made up of 14 amino acids. The CDR3 DNA is TGCGGCGTTGAAGACGAAGGTCTAGCGGGAGGGCAGTATTTT. The encoded protein is CGVEDEGLAGGQYF.

This clonotype was counted between two and nine times. This sequence joins TRBV11-2 and TRBJ2-3; D is undetermined. The CDR3 runs to 15 residues. Germline CDR1 and CDR2: SGHAT and FQNNGV. V was pared by 4 bases and J by 1 base, with 12 bases between. The CDR3 DNA follows: TGTGCCAGCAGCTCATACCCCCAGGGCACAGATACGCAGTATTTT. Translating gives CASSSYPQGTDTQYF.

This clonotype was recorded many times. The CDR3 region has the DNA TGTGCCAGCAGCCCCGGGACAGGGGGTTTGAATGAGCAGTTCTTC. Its translation: CASSPGTGGLNEQFF. The chain recombines TRBV3-1 with TRBJ2-1; 11 nucleotides align to TRBD1. Germline lookup yields CDR1 LGHDT and CDR2 YNNKEL (reference sequence). This CDR3 is 15 amino acids long. Trimming at V came to 4 bases and at J to 7 bases, leaving 6 bases not matched to a gene.

Many counts were recorded for this clonotype. The V gene is TRBV24-1, the J gene TRBJ2-1; tentatively, D is TRBD2 (5 bases). The CDR3 loop spans 17 amino acids. The germline V gene encodes CDR1 KGHDR and CDR2 SFDVKD. Trimming pared 5 bases from V and 0 bases from J, leaving 16 bases between. For the CDR3, the DNA is TGTGCCACCAGTGTCGGAAGCGGCCTTAGCTCCTACAATGAGCAGTTCTTC. This codes for CATSVGSGLSSYNEQFF.

The chain joins TRBV5-6 to TRBJ2-6; TRBD1 matches 9 bases. The germline V gene encodes CDR1 SGHDT and CDR2 YYEEEE. The trim removed 0 bases at V and 2 bases at J, leaving 0 bases unmatched. The CDR3 loop spans 16 amino acids. The CDR3 here is CASSLGQGAGANVLTF. In DNA form, the CDR3 reads TGTGCCAGCAGCTTGGGACAGGGGGCTGGGGCCAACGTCCTGACTTTC.